The 21 T cell receptor beta chains given below trace back to one sample, sequenced in a study of blood T cell repertoires in COVID-19. Assay: immunoSEQ multiplex PCR; the TCRdb copy retains only in-frame clones and omits some. The sample holds hundreds of thousands of clones, approximately 86% seen once. The material sequenced was peripheral blood. These receptors were collected from a man aged 18 to 30 with active or convalescent COVID-19.

The CDR3 loop reads CAIRDRGLSPLHF. DNA of the CDR3: TGTGCCATCAGGGACAGGGGGCTATCACCCCTCCACTTT. The chain joins TRBV10-3 to TRBJ1-6, with TRBD1 matching over 11 bases. V trimming: 6 bases; J trimming: 10 bases; junction bases outside the gene matches: 2. The CDR3 sequence is 13 residues long. Germline CDR1 and CDR2: ENHRY and SYGVKD.

As DNA, the CDR3 is TGTGCCAGCTCACCACCGGTCTCCGGGGGCTATGGCTACACCTTC. As protein: CASSPPVSGGYGYTF. The V call is TRBV18, the J call TRBJ1-2, with a weak D call TRBD1 (5 bases). This CDR3 comprises 15 residues. V dropped 0 bases and J dropped 4 bases, with 12 bases sitting between them. CDR1 KGHSH and CDR2 LQKENI come from the germline V gene.

V gene TRBV6-1 combines with J gene TRBJ1-2, with no clear D. V shed 2 bases and J shed 0 bases, with 19 bases lying between them. The germline V gene has CDR1 MNHNS and CDR2 SASEGT. CDR3 length: 18 amino acids. The CDR3 loop is CASSEPGIGRETNYGYTF. CDR3 bases: TGTGCCAGCAGTGAACCTGGAATCGGGAGAGAAACTAACTATGGCTACACCTTC.

The J gene is TRBJ2-5, the V gene TRBV2, with D perhaps matching TRBD2 (6 bases). This CDR3 region has 14 residues. Trimming took off 6 bases at V and 9 bases at J, with 20 bases between the two ends. CDR1 is SNHLY, CDR2 FYNNEI, per germline. Here the CDR3 DNA reads TGTGCCAGCAGCCTCATCGACACGGGAGCAGCCCAGTACTTC. This codes for CASSLIDTGAAQYF.

Here the CDR3 DNA reads TGTGCCAGCAGCTCCTACCAGGGCGACTACGAGCAGTACTTC. Its protein product is CASSSYQGDYEQYF. This chain uses TRBV7-9 with TRBJ2-7; tentatively, D is TRBD1 (5 bases). CDR3 length: 14 residues. The germline gives CDR1 SEHNR, CDR2 FQNEAQ (reference sequence). Trimming took off 4 bases at V and 3 bases at J, with 13 bases between the two ends.

This chain joins TRBV19 and TRBJ1-3; unclear D gene. CDR3 size: 15 residues. Trimming cost V 7 bases and J 0 bases, with 13 bases left between them. Germline V gene sequence: CDR1 LNHDA, CDR2 SQIVND (reference sequence). CDR3 residues: CASKSSVNSGNTIYF. The CDR3 DNA reads TGTGCCAGTAAGAGCAGCGTAAACTCTGGAAACACCATATATTTT.

The chain has TRBV9 and TRBJ1-4; 7 nucleotides agree with TRBD1. The germline gives CDR1 SGDLS, CDR2 YYNGEE. The trim removed 0 bases at V and 3 bases at J, leaving 5 bases unmatched. The CDR3 length is 16 residues. This CDR3 reads CASSVGGGAANEKLFF. DNA for the CDR3: TGTGCCAGCAGCGTAGGAGGGGGCGCGGCTAATGAAAAACTGTTTTTT. The entire variable domain, with the rest obtained from reference TRBV9 and TRBJ1-4, is as follows: DSGVTQTPKHLITATGQRVTLRCSPRSGDLSVYWYQQSLDQGLQFLIQYYNGEERAKGNILERFSAQQFPDLHSELNLSSLELGDSALYFCASSVGGGAANEKLFFGSGTQLSVL.

The CDR3 DNA follows: TGTGCCAGCAGCTTACCCTCAGGGTTTGGCCAAGAGACCCAGTACTTC. Its protein is CASSLPSGFGQETQYF. The V and J genes are TRBV7-8 and TRBJ2-5, with a possible D match to TRBD1 (5 bases). CDR3 length: 16 residues. Per the germline V gene, CDR1 is SGHVS and CDR2 is FQNEAQ. The V end lost 2 bases, the J end lost 1 base, and 14 bases lay between the germline ends. Drawing the rest from reference TRBV7-8 and TRBJ2-5, the complete variable domain is GAGVSQSPRYKVAKRGQDVALRCDPISGHVSLFWYQQALGQGPEFLTYFQNEAQLDKSGLPSDRFFAERPEGSVSTLKIQRTQQEDSAVYLCASSLPSGFGQETQYFGPGTRLLVL.

The rearrangement links TRBV27 to TRBJ1-5; tentative D call: TRBD1 (5 bases). The CDR3 has 16 residues. Germline CDR1 and CDR2: MNHEY and SMNVEV (reference sequence). Trimming removed 1 base from V and 2 bases from J, with 12 bases in between. The CDR3 region has the DNA TGTGCCAGCAGTTTATTTATGTCGGGGGGCAATCAGCCCCAGCATTTT. Encoded protein: CASSLFMSGGNQPQHF.

This chain links TRBV5-6 with TRBJ1-2, with a possible D match to TRBD1 (6 bases). The V gene's germline CDR1 is SGHDT and CDR2 YYEEEE. V lost 2 bases, J lost 7 bases, and 12 bases lay in between. The CDR3 runs to 13 residues. The CDR3 DNA is TGTGCCAGCAGCTTTCAGGGGCAGGCTGGCTACACCTTC. This translates into CASSFQGQAGYTF.

CDR3 region: CASSATGTGGLEQFF. The CDR3 DNA reads TGTGCCAGCAGCGCAACCGGGACAGGGGGACTTGAGCAGTTCTTC. The rearrangement uses TRBV9 and TRBJ2-1, with 11 bases fitting TRBD1. The CDR3 is 15 amino acids. The germline CDR1 and CDR2 sequences are SGDLS and YYNGEE. The J segment lost 9 bases and the V segment lost 3 bases, leaving 8 bases of the junction unmatched.

This chain uses TRBV4-1 with TRBJ1-4; unclear D gene. The germline gives CDR1 MGHRA, CDR2 YSYEKL. This CDR3 is 13 amino acids long. Trimming removed 3 bases at V and 5 bases at J, with 7 bases between. The CDR3 nucleotides are TGCGCCAGCAGCCAGGAGTTGAATGAAAAACTGTTTTTT. This translates into CASSQELNEKLFF.

The CDR3 DNA reads TGTGCCAGCAGTCCCCTCCGCACAGTTAGCAATCAGCCCCAGCATTTT. Amino acids: CASSPLRTVSNQPQHF. The gene calls are TRBV6-6 and TRBJ1-5, with unresolved D. V gave up 5 bases and J gave up 0 bases, with 14 bases separating them. This CDR3 spans 16 amino acids. CDR1 MNHNY and CDR2 SVGAGI come from the germline V gene (reference sequence).

The rearrangement uses TRBV6-5 and TRBJ2-1, with a tentative D call TRBD1 (6 bases). The germline V gene encodes CDR1 MNHEY and CDR2 SVGAGI. The CDR3 length is 14 residues. Trimming shortened V by 2 bases and J by 7 bases, and 12 bases separated the two germline ends. CDR3 region: CASSYRSRGNEQFF. The DNA for the CDR3 is TGTGCCAGCAGTTACCGAAGCAGGGGTAATGAGCAGTTCTTC.

The genes are TRBV19 and TRBJ2-7; 12 bases fit TRBD2. Germline CDR1 reads LNHDA; CDR2 reads SQIVND (reference sequence). The CDR3 sequence is 15 residues long. The V and J ends lost 5 bases and 6 bases, in that order; junction bases with no gene match: 8. DNA of the CDR3: TGTGCCAGTAGTGCCCCTAGCGGGGGGGCCCGCGAGCAGTACTTC. Its translation: CASSAPSGGAREQYF. Complete variable domain (other parts from reference TRBV19 and TRBJ2-7): DGGITQSPKYLFRKEGQNVTLSCEQNLNHDAMYWYRQDPGQGLRLIYYSQIVNDFQKGDIAEGYSVSREKKESFPLTVTSAQKNPTAFYLCASSAPSGGAREQYFGPGTRLTVT.

This chain joins TRBV4-1 and TRBJ1-1; tentative D call: TRBD1 (5 bases). This CDR3 has 13 residues. Germline V gene data show CDR1 as MGHRA and CDR2 as YSYEKL. V lost 4 bases and J 3 bases, leaving 9 bases between the germline ends. The CDR3 spells CASSLKQDTEAFF. DNA for the CDR3: TGCGCCAGCAGCCTAAAACAGGACACTGAAGCTTTCTTT.

This rearrangement joins TRBV5-6 to TRBJ2-1, with unresolved D. Germline V gene data show CDR1 as SGHDT and CDR2 as YYEEEE. Trimming left V 4 bases short and J 0 bases short, with 5 bases between. The CDR3 runs 13 residues. CDR3 coding DNA: TGTGCCAGCAGCCCGGGCTCCTACAATGAGCAGTTCTTC. It is translated as CASSPGSYNEQFF. The entire variable domain, with the rest obtained from reference TRBV5-6 and TRBJ2-1, is as follows: DAGVTQSPTHLIKTRGQQVTLRCSPKSGHDTVSWYQQALGQGPQFIFQYYEEEERQRGNFPDRFSGHQFPNYSSELNVNALLLGDSALYLCASSPGSYNEQFFGPGTRLTVL.

The sample holds one count of this clone. The V gene is TRBV7-9, the J gene TRBJ2-7; TRBD2 is a possible D gene (5 bases). This CDR3 has 15 residues. Germline V gene lookup returns CDR1 SEHNR and CDR2 FQNEAQ (reference sequence). V lost 5 bases to trimming and J lost 4 bases, with 18 bases between them. As DNA, the CDR3 is TGTGCCAGCAGCCTGAATCCGGGTTCGGGGTACGAGCAGTACTTC. Its protein is CASSLNPGSGYEQYF.

The J gene is TRBJ2-3, the V gene TRBV7-2; TRBD1 matches at 7 bases. The CDR3 has 15 amino acids. CDR1 SGHTA and CDR2 FQGNSA come from the germline V gene. V gave up 5 bases and J gave up 9 bases; unmatched junction bases: 14. The CDR3 sequence: CASSPLQGQSSTQYF. CDR3 DNA: TGTGCCAGCAGCCCTTTACAGGGACAGTCATCAACGCAGTATTTT.

The chain combines TRBV12-3 or TRBV12-4 with TRBJ1-1, with D possibly being TRBD1 (6 bases). V lost 0 bases to trimming and J lost 4 bases, with 6 bases between them. The CDR3 runs 13 residues. CDR3 DNA sequence: TGTGCCAGCAGTTTAGCACAGGGCACTGAAGCTTTCTTT. Its translation is CASSLAQGTEAFF.

The chain links TRBV4-1 to TRBJ2-7; 7 bases are shared with TRBD1. The germline gives CDR1 MGHRA, CDR2 YSYEKL. This CDR3 is 15 amino acids long. V lost 2 bases, J lost 5 bases, and 9 bases stayed unmatched. The CDR3 DNA sequence: TGCGCCAGCAGCCAAAGGGGGCCCGGGGCCCACGAGCAGTACTTC. It is translated as CASSQRGPGAHEQYF.